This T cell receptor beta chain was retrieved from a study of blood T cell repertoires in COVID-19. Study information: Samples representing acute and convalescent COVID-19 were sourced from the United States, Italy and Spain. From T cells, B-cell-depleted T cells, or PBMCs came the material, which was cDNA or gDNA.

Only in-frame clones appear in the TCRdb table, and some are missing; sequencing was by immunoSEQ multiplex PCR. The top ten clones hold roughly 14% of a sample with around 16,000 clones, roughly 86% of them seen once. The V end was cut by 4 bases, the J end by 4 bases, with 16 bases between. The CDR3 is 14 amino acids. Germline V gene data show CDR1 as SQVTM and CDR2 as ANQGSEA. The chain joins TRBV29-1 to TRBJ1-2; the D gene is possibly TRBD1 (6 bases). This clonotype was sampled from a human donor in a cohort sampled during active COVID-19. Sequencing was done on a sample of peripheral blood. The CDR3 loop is CSVGVPSRGYGYTF. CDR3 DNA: TGCAGCGTTGGGGTCCCGTCCAGGGGCTATGGCTACACCTTC.